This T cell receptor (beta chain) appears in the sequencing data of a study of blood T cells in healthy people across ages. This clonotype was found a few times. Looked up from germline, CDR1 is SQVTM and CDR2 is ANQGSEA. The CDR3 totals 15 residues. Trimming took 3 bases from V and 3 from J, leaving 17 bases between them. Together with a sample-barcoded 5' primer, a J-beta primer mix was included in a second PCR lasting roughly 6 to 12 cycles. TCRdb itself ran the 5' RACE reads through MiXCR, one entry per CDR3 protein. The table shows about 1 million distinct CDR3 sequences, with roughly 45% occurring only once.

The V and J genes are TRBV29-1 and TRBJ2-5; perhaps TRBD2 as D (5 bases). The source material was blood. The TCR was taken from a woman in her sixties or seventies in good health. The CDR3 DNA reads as TGCAGCGTTGACGTAGCGCGGAGGAACAAAGAGACCCAGTACTTC. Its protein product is CSVDVARRNKETQYF.